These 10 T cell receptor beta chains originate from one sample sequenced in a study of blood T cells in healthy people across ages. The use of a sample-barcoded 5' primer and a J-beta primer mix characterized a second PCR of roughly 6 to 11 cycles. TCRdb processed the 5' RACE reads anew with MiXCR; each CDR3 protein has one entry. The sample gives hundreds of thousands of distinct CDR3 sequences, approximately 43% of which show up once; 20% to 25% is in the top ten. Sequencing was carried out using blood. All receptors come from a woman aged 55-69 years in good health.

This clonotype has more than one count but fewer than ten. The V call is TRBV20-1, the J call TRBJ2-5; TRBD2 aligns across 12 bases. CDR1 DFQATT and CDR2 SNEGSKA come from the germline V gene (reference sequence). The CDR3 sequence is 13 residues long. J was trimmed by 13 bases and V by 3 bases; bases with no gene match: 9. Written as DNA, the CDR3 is TGCAGTGCTAGCCTAGCGGGAGGGCCACGGTGGTACTTC. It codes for CSASLAGGPRWYF.

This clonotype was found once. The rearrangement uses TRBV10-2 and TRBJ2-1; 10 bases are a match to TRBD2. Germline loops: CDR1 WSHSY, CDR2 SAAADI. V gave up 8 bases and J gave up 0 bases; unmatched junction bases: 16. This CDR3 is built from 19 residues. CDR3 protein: CASSPEGLADPSSYNEQFF. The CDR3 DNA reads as TGCGCCAGCTCCCCAGAAGGACTAGCGGACCCGAGCTCCTACAATGAGCAGTTCTTC.

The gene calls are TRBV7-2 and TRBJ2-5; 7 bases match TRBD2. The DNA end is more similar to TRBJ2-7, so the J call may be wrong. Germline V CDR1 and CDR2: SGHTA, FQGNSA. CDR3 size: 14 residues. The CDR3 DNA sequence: TGTGCCAGCAGCTTAGCGGGAGGGCCGAACGAGCAGTACTTC. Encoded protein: CASSLAGGPNEQYF.

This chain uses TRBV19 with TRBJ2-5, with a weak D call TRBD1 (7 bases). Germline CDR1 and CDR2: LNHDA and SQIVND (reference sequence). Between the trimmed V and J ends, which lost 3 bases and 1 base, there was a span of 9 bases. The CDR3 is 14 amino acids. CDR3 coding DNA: TGTGCCAGTAGTATGCAGGGGGGCCAAGAGACCCAGTACTTC. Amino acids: CASSMQGGQETQYF.

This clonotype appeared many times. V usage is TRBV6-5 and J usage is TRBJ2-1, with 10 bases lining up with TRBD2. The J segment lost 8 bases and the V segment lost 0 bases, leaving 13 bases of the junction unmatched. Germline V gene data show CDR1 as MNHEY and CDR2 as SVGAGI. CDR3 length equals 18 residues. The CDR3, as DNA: TGTGCCAGCAGTTACTCGAGTTTAGGGCTAGCGGGAGTCCATGAGCAGTTCTTC. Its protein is CASSYSSLGLAGVHEQFF.

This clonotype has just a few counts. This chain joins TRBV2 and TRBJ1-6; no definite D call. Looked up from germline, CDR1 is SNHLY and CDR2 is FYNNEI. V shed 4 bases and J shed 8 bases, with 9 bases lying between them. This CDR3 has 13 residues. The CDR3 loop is CASSVVRDSPLHF. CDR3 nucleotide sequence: TGTGCCAGCAGTGTTGTTCGAGATTCACCCCTCCACTTT.

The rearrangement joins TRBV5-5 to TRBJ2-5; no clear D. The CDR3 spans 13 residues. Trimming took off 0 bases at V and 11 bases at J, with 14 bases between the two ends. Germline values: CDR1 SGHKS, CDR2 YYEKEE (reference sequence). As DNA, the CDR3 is TGTGCCAGCAGCTTGGCGAACTTCGGAGAGCAGTACTTC. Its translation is CASSLANFGEQYF.

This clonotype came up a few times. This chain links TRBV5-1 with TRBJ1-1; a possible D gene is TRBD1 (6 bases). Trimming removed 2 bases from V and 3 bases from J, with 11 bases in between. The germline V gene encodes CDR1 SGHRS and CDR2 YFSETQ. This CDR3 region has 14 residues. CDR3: CASSFRGADTEAFF. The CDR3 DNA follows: TGCGCCAGCAGCTTCCGGGGGGCTGACACTGAAGCTTTCTTT.

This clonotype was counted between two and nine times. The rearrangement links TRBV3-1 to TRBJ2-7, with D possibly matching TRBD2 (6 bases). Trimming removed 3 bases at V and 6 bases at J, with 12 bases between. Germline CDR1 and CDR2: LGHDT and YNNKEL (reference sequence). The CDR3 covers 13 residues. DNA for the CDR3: TGTGCCAGCAGCCATGGCCAAGCGGGCGAGCAGTACTTC. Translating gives CASSHGQAGEQYF.

This CDR3 reads CASSATGQEQYF. The CDR3 DNA reads TGTGCCAGCAGCGCGACAGGGCAGGAGCAGTACTTC. The V gene is TRBV3-1, the J gene TRBJ2-7; 7 nucleotides agree with TRBD1. The ends lost 5 bases at V and 7 bases at J; junction bases unmatched: 5. CDR3 length equals 12 residues. Germline CDR1 is LGHDT and CDR2 is YNNKEL (reference sequence).